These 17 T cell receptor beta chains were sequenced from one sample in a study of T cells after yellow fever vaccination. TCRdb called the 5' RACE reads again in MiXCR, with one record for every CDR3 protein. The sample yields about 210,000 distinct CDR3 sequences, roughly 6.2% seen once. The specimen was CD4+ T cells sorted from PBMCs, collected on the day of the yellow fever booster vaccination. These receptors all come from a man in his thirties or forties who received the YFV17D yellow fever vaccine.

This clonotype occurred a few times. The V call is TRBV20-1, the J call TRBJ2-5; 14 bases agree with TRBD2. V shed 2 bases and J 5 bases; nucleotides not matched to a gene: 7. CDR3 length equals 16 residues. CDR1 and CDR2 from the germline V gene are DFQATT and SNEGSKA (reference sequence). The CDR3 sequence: CSARPGLAGDDETQYF. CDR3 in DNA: TGCAGTGCTAGACCGGGACTAGCGGGAGATGATGAGACCCAGTACTTC.

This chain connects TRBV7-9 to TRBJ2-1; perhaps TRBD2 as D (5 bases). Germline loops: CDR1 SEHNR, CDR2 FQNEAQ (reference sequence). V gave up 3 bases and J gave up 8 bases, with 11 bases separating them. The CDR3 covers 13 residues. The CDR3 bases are TGTGCCAGCAGCTTTCCTAGCAATGATGAGCAGTTCTTC. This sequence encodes CASSFPSNDEQFF.

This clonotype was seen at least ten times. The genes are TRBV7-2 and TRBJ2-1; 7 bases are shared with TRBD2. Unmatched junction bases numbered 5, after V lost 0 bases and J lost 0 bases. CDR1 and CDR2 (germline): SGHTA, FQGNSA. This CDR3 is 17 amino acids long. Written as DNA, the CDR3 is TGTGCCAGCAGCTTAGCGGTGGCTAGCGGCTCCTACAATGAGCAGTTCTTC. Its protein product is CASSLAVASGSYNEQFF.

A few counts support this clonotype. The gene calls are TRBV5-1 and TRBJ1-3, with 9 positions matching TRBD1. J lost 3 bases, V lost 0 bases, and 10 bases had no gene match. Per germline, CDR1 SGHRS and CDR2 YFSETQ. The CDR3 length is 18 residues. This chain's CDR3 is CASSLEPTDRGGGNTIYF. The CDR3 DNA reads TGCGCCAGCAGCTTGGAACCCACGGACAGGGGTGGTGGAAACACCATATATTTT.

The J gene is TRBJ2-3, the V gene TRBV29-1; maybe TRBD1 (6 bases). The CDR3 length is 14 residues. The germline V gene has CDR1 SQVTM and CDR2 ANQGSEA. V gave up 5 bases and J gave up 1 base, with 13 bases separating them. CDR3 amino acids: CSVTGTHGTDTQYF. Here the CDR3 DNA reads TGCAGCGTTACCGGGACACACGGCACAGATACGCAGTATTTT.

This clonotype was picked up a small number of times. Written as DNA, the CDR3 is TGCGCCAGCAGCTTGGTAACAGGAGAACTAGCGGGAGGAAAAGAGACCCAGTACTTC. Residues: CASSLVTGELAGGKETQYF. The V gene is TRBV5-1, the J gene TRBJ2-5, with TRBD2 matching 12 bases. The CDR3 consists of 19 residues. The J segment lost 3 bases and the V segment lost 0 bases, leaving 12 bases of the junction unmatched. Germline lookup yields CDR1 SGHRS and CDR2 YFSETQ.

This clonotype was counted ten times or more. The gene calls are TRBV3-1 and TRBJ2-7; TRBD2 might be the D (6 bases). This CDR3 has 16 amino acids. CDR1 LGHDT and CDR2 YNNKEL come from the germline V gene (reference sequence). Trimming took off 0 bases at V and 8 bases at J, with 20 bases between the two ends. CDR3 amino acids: CASSQDGRISGGQQYF. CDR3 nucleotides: TGTGCCAGCAGCCAAGATGGGAGGATTTCTGGAGGTCAGCAGTACTTC.

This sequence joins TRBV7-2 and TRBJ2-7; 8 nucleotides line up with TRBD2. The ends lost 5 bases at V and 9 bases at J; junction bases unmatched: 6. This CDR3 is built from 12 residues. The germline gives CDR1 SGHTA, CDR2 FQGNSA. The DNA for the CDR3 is TGTGCCAGCAGCGCGGGGGGCGGGGGGCAGTACTTC. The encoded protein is CASSAGGGGQYF.

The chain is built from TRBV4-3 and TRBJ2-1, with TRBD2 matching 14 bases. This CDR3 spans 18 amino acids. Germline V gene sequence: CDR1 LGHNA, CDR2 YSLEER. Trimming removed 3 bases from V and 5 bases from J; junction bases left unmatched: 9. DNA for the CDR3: TGCGCCAGCAGCCAGCGACTAGCGGGAGGGCCCAGGAACAATGAGCAGTTCTTC. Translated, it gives CASSQRLAGGPRNNEQFF.

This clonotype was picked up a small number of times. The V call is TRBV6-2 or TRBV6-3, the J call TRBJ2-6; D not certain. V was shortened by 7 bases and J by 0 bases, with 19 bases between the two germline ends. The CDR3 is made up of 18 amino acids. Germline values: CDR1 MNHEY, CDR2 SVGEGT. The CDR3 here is CASTREWGLYSGANVLTF. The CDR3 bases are TGTGCCAGCACCCGCGAGTGGGGTTTATACTCTGGGGCCAACGTCCTGACTTTC.

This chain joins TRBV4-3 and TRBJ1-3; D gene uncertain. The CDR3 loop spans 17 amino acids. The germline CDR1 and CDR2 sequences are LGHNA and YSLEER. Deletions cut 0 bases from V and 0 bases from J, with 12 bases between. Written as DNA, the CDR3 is TGCGCCAGCAGCCAAGATAAATCCAGGATCTCTGGAAACACCATATATTTT. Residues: CASSQDKSRISGNTIYF.

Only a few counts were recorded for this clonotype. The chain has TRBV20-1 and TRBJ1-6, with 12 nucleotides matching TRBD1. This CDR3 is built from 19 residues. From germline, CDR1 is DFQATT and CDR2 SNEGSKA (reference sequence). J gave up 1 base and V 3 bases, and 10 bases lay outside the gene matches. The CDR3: CSARTGTGGAASYNSPLHF. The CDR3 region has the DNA TGCAGTGCTAGGACCGGGACAGGGGGCGCGGCGTCCTATAATTCACCCCTCCACTTT.

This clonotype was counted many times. CDR3 amino acids: CASSPQAAGNQPQHF. The CDR3 bases are TGTGCCAGCAGCCCCCAGGCAGCCGGGAATCAGCCCCAGCATTTT. The gene calls are TRBV7-2 and TRBJ1-5, with D unresolved. The CDR3 has 15 amino acids. CDR1 and CDR2 from the germline V gene are SGHTA and FQGNSA. Trimming removed 5 bases at V and 4 bases at J, with 15 bases between.

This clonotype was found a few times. The CDR3 reads CSATPSSRGEQYF. The CDR3 DNA reads as TGCAGCGCCACTCCCTCCTCCCGGGGGGAGCAGTACTTC. The J gene is TRBJ2-7, the V gene TRBV29-1; D perhaps matches TRBD2 (6 bases). Trimming shortened V by 7 bases and J by 7 bases, and 20 bases separated the two germline ends. Germline loops: CDR1 SQVTM, CDR2 ANQGSEA. This CDR3 has 13 residues.

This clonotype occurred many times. The CDR3 nucleotides read TGTGCCAGCAGCGCGCACAGAGAGAACACTGAAGCTTTCTTT. Amino acid sequence: CASSAHRENTEAFF. The gene calls are TRBV7-8 and TRBJ1-1; D not resolved. The CDR3 loop spans 14 amino acids. V was shortened by 5 bases and J by 1 base, with 11 bases between the two germline ends. CDR1 and CDR2 from the germline V gene are SGHVS and FQNEAQ.

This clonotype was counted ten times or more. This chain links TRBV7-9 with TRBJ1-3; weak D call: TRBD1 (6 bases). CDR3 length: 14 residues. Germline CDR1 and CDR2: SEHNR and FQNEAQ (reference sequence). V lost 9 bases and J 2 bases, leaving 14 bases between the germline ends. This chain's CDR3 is CARGGVEAGNTIYF. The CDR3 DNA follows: TGTGCCAGAGGGGGAGTGGAGGCTGGAAACACCATATATTTT.

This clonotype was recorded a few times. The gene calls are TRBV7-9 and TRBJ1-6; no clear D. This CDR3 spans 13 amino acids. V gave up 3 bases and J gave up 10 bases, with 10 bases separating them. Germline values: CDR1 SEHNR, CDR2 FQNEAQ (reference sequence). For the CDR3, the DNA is TGTGCCAGCAGCTTCGGGGATCGGTCACCCCTCCACTTT. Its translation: CASSFGDRSPLHF.